This T cell receptor beta chain was sequenced for a study of cytomegalovirus exposure and HLA in healthy donors. PCR amplification relied on 60 Vbeta primers (plus 13 Jbeta primers). TCRdb keeps only in-frame clones here, not all; method: immunoSEQ multiplex PCR. The table has under 200,000 clones, over 80% seen once; the top ten hold around 5.8%. V was pared by 6 bases and J by 0 bases, with 11 bases between. Germline lookup yields CDR1 SGHTA and CDR2 FQGNSA. This CDR3 is 15 amino acids long. Sample: PBMCs. This sequence joins TRBV7-2 and TRBJ2-2; possible D gene TRBD2, 5 bases. The origin of this receptor is a male donor in good health and CMV-seropositive. CDR3 DNA: TGTGCCAGCAGACCCCCGGGAACGAACACCGGGGAGCTGTTTTTT. This translates into CASRPPGTNTGELFF.